This TCR beta chain was identified during a study of T cells in tumors after PD-1 blockade. Study as a whole: Either cemiplimab 350 mg every 2 weeks or pembrolizumab 200 mg every 3 weeks was given. Some patients also took daily vismodegib 150 mg during anti-PD-1 treatment.

The study's findings and limits: Approximately 43% of tumor TCR clonotypes were also found in blood.

The V gene lost 5 bases and the J gene lost 7 bases, with 18 bases spanning the gap. The germline V gene encodes CDR1 MNHNY and CDR2 SVGAGI (reference sequence). The CDR3 is 14 amino acids. As for this clone: The antigen is unknown.

Template: tumor biopsy or peripheral blood genomic DNA, about 550-6,500 ng per sample. Sequencing was performed with immunoSEQ multiplex PCR; in TCRdb, only in-frame clones are kept and a portion is missing. Of some 18,000 clones in the sample, more than 65% were seen once. The receptor comes from a human donor with advanced basal cell or squamous cell carcinoma (not recorded which). The specimen comprised PBMCs, sampled after anti-PD-1 therapy. The rearrangement uses TRBV6-6 and TRBJ2-7; D may correspond to TRBD1 or TRBD2 (5 bases each). CDR3 in amino acids: CASSPRGRLGEQYF. The CDR3 DNA reads as TGTGCCAGCAGTCCCCGGGGCAGGCTGGGGGAGCAGTACTTC.